This TCR beta chain was captured by sequencing in a study of cytotoxic CD8 clonotypes in ibrutinib-treated CLL. Notes on this clone: Its antigen is still unknown.

Findings of the study overall: Increased clonality at ibrutinib response gave way to a return toward baseline at progression. Public clonotypes occurred uncommonly; on treatment, they contracted or remained stable.

Generated by immunoSEQ multiplex PCR, the TCRdb table keeps only in-frame clones and is missing some. Of around 200,000 clones listed, approximately 79% are singletons. The germline V gene encodes CDR1 SGHRS and CDR2 YFSETQ. The CDR3 contains 11 residues. J lost 6 bases, V lost 7 bases, and 2 bases had no gene match. The source was PBMCs, collected after 12 months of ibrutinib treatment. The origin of this receptor is a human donor with chronic lymphocytic leukemia. The chain links TRBV5-1 to TRBJ1-2, with 8 bases matching TRBD1. This CDR3 is CASGQGNGYTF. CDR3 DNA: TGCGCCAGCGGACAGGGTAATGGCTACACCTTC.